This T cell receptor (beta chain) derives from a study of T-cell memory formation after mild COVID-19 (dated by TCRdb to 2020 to 2023). At the level of the whole study: Most TCR sequence clusters were specific to one of the two donors. Two young, previously healthy adult volunteers made up the cohort, one male and one female. Longitudinal TCRalpha and TCRbeta repertoire sequencing tracked T-cell clones expanding and contracting after mild COVID-19 in a couple of donors. Overall study outcomes, separate from this receptor: SARS-CoV-2 specificity was not confirmed for the second-wave clones peaking on day 37. Some responding clones were detected in pre-infection memory, suggesting pre-existing cross-reactive memory T cells joined the SARS-CoV-2 response. Contracting CD4+ clones appeared mostly in the CM and EM memory subsets, whereas CD8+ clones were enriched in EMRA. The study covered only a couple of mild cases, and larger cohorts including severe cases with pre-infection samples were considered necessary. From day 15 to 85, contracting clones showed balanced CD4/CD8 phenotypes, whereas a second wave of clones that expanded from day 15 to 37 leaned towards CD4+.

Ficoll-Paque density gradient centrifugation was used to isolate PBMCs. A remark on this clonotype: Its antigen is not yet known. Per-base quality was not reported, and no clone a single base away is much larger than it.

The cysteine opens and the phenylalanine closes a CDR3 of 11 amino acids. The retained sequence is limited to the CDR3, 33 bases, with the frame set at the first base. Based on the germline V gene, the CDR1 and CDR2 sequences are MNHNS and SASEGT. Trimming removed 7 bases from V and 9 bases from J, leaving 9 bases between the germline ends. Sequencing was carried out with an Illumina NovaSeq 6000. Using 5'RACE with constant-segment primers, TCRalpha and TCRbeta cDNA libraries were constructed, with sample barcodes and unique molecular identifiers added in the process. RNA was extracted from every sample with Trizol reagent. The libraries were amplified in two PCR steps, and the second step added a second sample barcode and Illumina TruSeq adapters. Libraries were sequenced on an Illumina NovaSeq with 2 x 150 bp paired-end reads. In the authors' own workflow: Demultiplexing of reads and collapsing into UMI-guided consensus sequences were performed with migec v1.2.7. With mixcr v2.1.11, UMI consensuses were aligned to TRA and TRB V and J templates and assembled into clonotypes. Clonotypes were classified as expanded or contracted when called significant by both edgeR and NoisET, with noise models trained on biological replicates. For edgeR calls, the cutoffs were a false discovery rate-adjusted p below 0.01 and a log2 fold-change threshold of 1. As an exploratory analysis of dynamics, PCA with hierarchical clustering was applied to max-normalized trajectories of the 1000 most abundant clonotypes. Each responding clone was given a CD4 or CD8 phenotype based on the CD4+ and CD8+ repertoires, which had been sequenced separately. The public reads were quality trimmed at Q25 with fastp and then assembled into clones with MiXCR by TCRdb, keeping productive beta chains. Identical CDR3 proteins give one entry, which carries the most common genes and DNA. These V and J calls rely on TCRdb rather than the paper's analysis. The sample table lists 350,000 to 400,000 distinct CDR3 sequences, 14% of them with a count of one. Roughly 22% of the sample is taken by the ten largest.

This receptor was identified in a man younger than 30 who had mild COVID-19 (a few samples of this study predate the infection). The sample titles of this study are shuffled in the database, so cell type and time point are left out; the donor was told from shared clones. The V and J genes are TRBV6-1 and TRBJ2-2, with TRBD2 tentatively as D gene (5 bases match). The sample taken for sequencing was PBMCs or a T cell subset sorted from them (not recorded which). The CDR3 region has the sequence CASKEAWELFF. Here is the DNA: TGTGCCAGCAAGGAGGCCTGGGAGCTGTTTTTT.